One and the same sample provided the 23 T cell receptor beta chains below, sequenced in a study of blood T cell repertoires in COVID-19. Assay: immunoSEQ multiplex PCR; the TCRdb copy retains only in-frame clones and omits some. Seen here are hundreds of thousands of clones, 80% to 90% observed once, and the top ten hold about 0.95%. Sequences were obtained from PBMCs or T cells enriched from blood (not recorded which). The source is a man aged 50-60 years who had been exposed to COVID-19.

The genes are TRBV7-3 and TRBJ1-1, with D hard to call. CDR3 size: 13 residues. V lost 5 bases to trimming and J lost 9 bases, with 16 bases between them. Per the germline V gene, CDR1 is SGHTA and CDR2 is FQGTGA. This chain's CDR3 is CASSEGRTEKAFF. In nucleotides, the CDR3 is TGTGCCAGCAGCGAAGGGAGAACAGAAAAAGCTTTCTTT.

The genes are TRBV15 and TRBJ1-2; 10 bases match TRBD1. This CDR3 region has 19 residues. The germline CDR1 and CDR2 sequences are LNHNV and YYDKDF (reference sequence). V trimming: 4 bases; J trimming: 5 bases; junction bases outside the gene matches: 19. In nucleotides, the CDR3 is TGTGCCACCAGCACAAGGGACAGGGGAACAACCTCTGGGCAGTATGGCTACACCTTC. It translates to CATSTRDRGTTSGQYGYTF.

V is TRBV29-1 and J is TRBJ1-5; D not resolved. Germline assignment: CDR1 SQVTM and CDR2 ANQGSEA. The CDR3 runs 16 residues. V was clipped by 3 bases and J by 0 bases, with 15 bases between them. CDR3 sequence (DNA): TGCAGCGTTGAGTCCGGGTTCGAGTATAGCAATCAGCCCCAGCATTTT. Its translation is CSVESGFEYSNQPQHF.

The V and J genes are TRBV7-9 and TRBJ1-2; D gene uncertain. This CDR3 is 13 amino acids long. Germline V lookup: CDR1 SEHNR, CDR2 FQNEAQ (reference sequence). The V gene lost 6 bases and the J gene lost 3 bases, with 11 bases spanning the gap. CDR3 protein: CASRLDTDYGYTF. Here the CDR3 DNA reads TGTGCCAGCAGACTAGACACGGACTATGGCTACACCTTC.

Here the CDR3 DNA reads TGCGCCAGCAGCCGTCTTAGCGGGGGGAAGCAAGAGACCCAGTACTTC. It translates to CASSRLSGGKQETQYF. This chain uses TRBV5-1 with TRBJ2-5; TRBD2 aligns across 10 bases. The CDR3 is 16 residues long. Looked up from germline, CDR1 is SGHRS and CDR2 is YFSETQ. V shed 4 bases, J shed 2 bases, and the junction held 8 bases outside the gene matches.

The chain carries TRBV5-1 and TRBJ1-1; D gene uncertain. Germline V gene lookup returns CDR1 SGHRS and CDR2 YFSETQ. The length of the CDR3 is 14 residues. Trimming removed 5 bases at V and 1 base at J, with 12 bases between. Here the CDR3 DNA reads TGCGCCAGCAGTATCCAGAACCAGAACACTGAAGCTTTCTTT. Encoded protein: CASSIQNQNTEAFF.

This chain uses TRBV10-3 with TRBJ1-2; D remains unclear. CDR3 length: 13 residues. Germline V CDR1 and CDR2: ENHRY, SYGVKD. V dropped 4 bases and J dropped 1 base, with 7 bases sitting between them. CDR3 in DNA: TGTGCCATCAGTGGAGGGTTTAACTATGGCTACACCTTC. The encoded protein is CAISGGFNYGYTF.

As regards this clone: The same CDR3 arises from other DNA sequences in this sample as well. V is TRBV19 and J is TRBJ1-5; the D gene is possibly TRBD1 (6 bases). Germline CDR1 LNHDA, CDR2 SQIVND (reference sequence). The CDR3 is 14 residues long. The V end was cut by 2 bases, the J end by 5 bases, with 10 bases between. The CDR3 nucleotides read TGTGCCAGTAGTATAAGGGGGGGTGATCAGCCCCAGCATTTT. This translates into CASSIRGGDQPQHF.

The chain combines TRBV3-1 (or the pseudogene TRBV3-2) with TRBJ1-2; D is ambiguous. Germline CDR1 LGHDT, CDR2 YNNKEL (reference sequence). V lost 5 bases and J 5 bases, leaving 9 bases between the germline ends. CDR3 length equals 12 residues. CDR3 protein: CASSLGSYGYTF. The CDR3 coding sequence is TGTGCCAGCAGCTTAGGGAGTTATGGCTACACCTTC.

V usage is TRBV5-8 and J usage is TRBJ2-1; 8 bases fit TRBD1. The germline V gene encodes CDR1 SGHTS and CDR2 YDEGEE. V was pared by 0 bases and J by 15 bases, with 5 bases of the junction left unmatched. The CDR3 has 12 residues. Here the CDR3 reads CASSLVQGDRFF. Here the CDR3 DNA reads TGTGCCAGCAGCTTGGTACAGGGGGACCGGTTCTTC.

The rearrangement uses TRBV5-1 and TRBJ2-3, with 9 bases aligning to TRBD1. J gave up 0 bases and V 6 bases, and 5 bases lay outside the gene matches. CDR3 length equals 15 residues. Looked up from germline, CDR1 is SGHRS and CDR2 is YFSETQ. The chain's CDR3 is CASNPDRGSTDTQYF. CDR3 DNA: TGCGCCAGCAACCCGGACAGGGGAAGCACAGATACGCAGTATTTT.

The chain links TRBV5-1 to TRBJ1-1; 9 bases map to TRBD1. The junction had 3 bases not matched to a gene; V was cut back by 3 bases and J by 3 bases. The CDR3 contains 14 residues. Germline lookup yields CDR1 SGHRS and CDR2 YFSETQ. The CDR3 loop reads CASSSRTGDTEAFF. DNA for the CDR3: TGCGCCAGCAGCTCCCGGACAGGGGACACTGAAGCTTTCTTT.

The gene calls are TRBV5-4 and TRBJ2-7; 7 bases are shared with TRBD1. The J segment lost 4 bases and the V segment lost 1 base, leaving 2 bases of the junction unmatched. The CDR3 is made up of 13 amino acids. The germline CDR1 and CDR2 sequences are SGHNT and YYREEE (reference sequence). CDR3 in DNA: TGTGCCAGCAGCTTGCGACAGGGATACGAGCAGTACTTC. Translated: CASSLRQGYEQYF.

V gene TRBV15 combines with J gene TRBJ2-3; a possible D gene is TRBD1 (5 bases). From germline, CDR1 is LNHNV and CDR2 YYDKDF (reference sequence). V was shortened by 7 bases and J by 2 bases, with 13 bases between the two germline ends. The CDR3 spans 14 residues. CDR3 loop: CATKTDIHTDTQYF. The CDR3 DNA reads as TGTGCCACCAAGACAGATATACACACAGATACGCAGTATTTT.

The chain employs TRBV20-1 and TRBJ1-1; D call uncertain. CDR3 size: 13 residues. V lost 3 bases, J lost 1 base, and 9 bases lay in between. Germline V gene sequence: CDR1 DFQATT, CDR2 SNEGSKA (reference sequence). CDR3 sequence (DNA): TGCAGTGCTAGTCCCTCCCCGAACACTGAAGCTTTCTTT. This sequence encodes CSASPSPNTEAFF.

V gene TRBV6-1 combines with J gene TRBJ1-5, with 7 nucleotides matching TRBD1. The J segment lost 5 bases and the V segment lost 2 bases, leaving 3 bases of the junction unmatched. The germline V gene has CDR1 MNHNS and CDR2 SASEGT. The CDR3 is made up of 14 amino acids. CDR3 sequence: CASSEYRGHQPQHF. For the CDR3, the DNA is TGTGCCAGCAGTGAATACAGGGGTCATCAGCCCCAGCATTTT.

This clone was seen just once. The CDR3 DNA sequence: TGCGCCAGCAGCTGGACAGCGTACAATGAGCAGTTCTTC. As protein: CASSWTAYNEQFF. This chain connects TRBV5-1 to TRBJ2-1, with D possibly being TRBD1 (6 bases). The CDR3 runs to 13 residues. V was cut by 3 bases and J by 4 bases, with 8 bases left in between. In germline, CDR1 is SGHRS, CDR2 YFSETQ.

This chain links TRBV5-1 with TRBJ1-4, with D possibly matching TRBD1 (5 bases). CDR1 and CDR2 from the germline V gene are SGHRS and YFSETQ. The V end was cut by 0 bases, the J end by 2 bases, with 8 bases between. CDR3 size: 15 residues. The CDR3 spells CASSLVQGTNEKLFF. CDR3 nucleotide sequence: TGCGCCAGCAGCTTGGTGCAGGGCACTAATGAAAAACTGTTTTTT. Supplemented by reference TRBV5-1 and TRBJ1-4, the full variable domain reads KAGVTQTPRYLIKTRGQQVTLSCSPISGHRSVSWYQQTPGQGLQFLFEYFSETQRNKGNFPGRFSGRQFSNSRSEMNVSTLELGDSALYLCASSLVQGTNEKLFFGSGTQLSVL.

In DNA form, the CDR3 reads TGTGCCAGCGCGTGGTCTCAAAGGGGGGGGGCCCCCGGGGAGCTGTTTTTT. Residues: CASAWSQRGGAPGELFF. The chain has TRBV27 and TRBJ2-2; a possible D gene is TRBD2 (7 bases). V shed 8 bases and J shed 6 bases, with 25 bases lying between them. This CDR3 region has 17 residues. Germline loops: CDR1 MNHEY, CDR2 SMNVEV (reference sequence).

V gene TRBV4-1 combines with J gene TRBJ2-1, with 9 bases identical to TRBD1. Per the germline V gene, CDR1 is MGHRA and CDR2 is YSYEKL. Losses at the gene ends were 0 bases for V and 7 bases for J; bases not matched to a gene: 13. The CDR3 contains 18 residues. Here the CDR3 reads CASSQDHPFRQGGNEQFF. The CDR3 bases are TGCGCCAGCAGCCAAGATCATCCTTTTCGACAGGGGGGTAATGAGCAGTTCTTC.

V is TRBV11-2 and J is TRBJ1-6; TRBD1 might be the D (6 bases). The V end was cut by 0 bases, the J end by 7 bases, with 7 bases between. There are 14 residues in the CDR3. The germline V gene has CDR1 SGHAT and CDR2 FQNNGV. The CDR3 reads CASSLDQGNSPLHF. The CDR3 DNA follows: TGTGCCAGCAGCTTAGACCAGGGGAATTCACCCCTCCACTTT.

This clone has a single count. The chain employs TRBV24-1 and TRBJ2-1; 11 bases map to TRBD2. With V trimmed by 0 bases and J by 4 bases, 1 base remained unmatched. The germline gives CDR1 KGHDR, CDR2 SFDVKD. CDR3 length equals 16 residues. The DNA for the CDR3 is TGTGCCACCAGTGATTTGACTAGCGGGAGTTACAATGAGCAGTTCTTC. This codes for CATSDLTSGSYNEQFF.

The J gene is TRBJ1-2, the V gene TRBV29-1, with a tentative D call TRBD1 (5 bases). Germline V lookup: CDR1 SQVTM, CDR2 ANQGSEA. Between the trimmed V and J ends, which lost 5 bases and 3 bases, there was a span of 16 bases. This CDR3 region has 14 residues. The CDR3 bases are TGCAGCGTTATCCCCCAGGGAAGGGACTATGGCTACACCTTC. Translated, it gives CSVIPQGRDYGYTF. The variable domain in full, completed from reference TRBV29-1 and TRBJ1-2, reads SAVISQKPSRDICQRGTSLTIQCQVDSQVTMMFWYRQQPGQSLTLIATANQGSEATYESGFVIDKFPISRPNLTFSTLTVSNMSPEDSSIYLCSVIPQGRDYGYTFGSGTRLTVV.